The 31 T cell receptor beta chains listed next were all sequenced from one sample in a study of cytomegalovirus exposure and HLA in healthy donors. The PCR employed 60 Vbeta primers together with 13 Jbeta primers. Clones were read by immunoSEQ multiplex PCR, and TCRdb kept only the in-frame ones, dropping some. Among 150,000 to 200,000 clones listed, around 79% were seen once. Sequenced: PBMCs. The receptors were gathered from a woman between 45 and 65 years old in good health and CMV-seropositive.

The chain is built from TRBV28 and TRBJ2-1; TRBD2 aligns across 7 bases. This CDR3 has 15 amino acids. Germline V gene data show CDR1 as MDHEN and CDR2 as SYDVKM. The ends lost 4 bases at V and 3 bases at J; junction bases unmatched: 6. CDR3 loop: CASSSSGEGYNEQFF. In DNA form, the CDR3 reads TGTGCCAGCAGTTCGAGCGGGGAAGGCTACAATGAGCAGTTCTTC.

This clone was picked up a small number of times. The chain couples TRBV11-2 to TRBJ1-1; D gene ambiguous. The V gene lost 2 bases and the J gene lost 3 bases, with 10 bases spanning the gap. This CDR3 region has 14 residues. CDR1 SGHAT and CDR2 FQNNGV come from the germline V gene. CDR3 protein: CASSLSGEYTEAFF. The CDR3 nucleotides are TGTGCCAGCAGCTTATCCGGAGAGTACACTGAAGCTTTCTTT.

V usage is TRBV5-4 and J usage is TRBJ2-3, with D hard to call. Trimming shortened V by 1 base and J by 6 bases, and 3 bases separated the two germline ends. Germline V CDR1 and CDR2: SGHNT, YYREEE (reference sequence). CDR3 size: 11 residues. The CDR3 protein is CASSLRDTQYF. Written as DNA, the CDR3 is TGTGCCAGCAGCTTGCGGGATACGCAGTATTTT.

The V call is TRBV7-2, the J call TRBJ2-3, with 13 positions matching TRBD2. The germline V gene encodes CDR1 SGHTA and CDR2 FQGNSA. Trimming took 4 bases from V and 1 from J; bases not matched to a gene: 2. The CDR3 is 16 residues long. Here the CDR3 reads CASSWTSGGGTDTQYF. The CDR3 DNA is TGTGCCAGCAGCTGGACTAGCGGGGGCGGCACAGATACGCAGTATTTT.

The J gene is TRBJ1-4, the V gene TRBV29-1, with TRBD1 matching over 7 bases. From germline, CDR1 is SQVTM and CDR2 ANQGSEA. V lost 6 bases to trimming and J lost 3 bases; unmatched junction nucleotides: 7. This CDR3 spans 14 amino acids. The CDR3 region is CSVAATGSNEKLFF. CDR3 in DNA: TGCAGCGTGGCCGCGACAGGGTCTAATGAAAAACTGTTTTTT.

The chain combines TRBV19 with TRBJ2-7; possible D gene TRBD2, 6 bases. Trimming shortened V by 5 bases and J by 2 bases, and 13 bases separated the two germline ends. This CDR3 has 14 residues. Germline V lookup: CDR1 LNHDA, CDR2 SQIVND (reference sequence). The CDR3 sequence: CASSFDRLAYEQYF. In DNA, the CDR3 is TGTGCCAGTAGTTTCGACAGACTAGCCTACGAGCAGTACTTC.

The genes are TRBV4-1 and TRBJ1-6; 8 bases fit TRBD1. Germline lookup yields CDR1 MGHRA and CDR2 YSYEKL. Trimming cost V 0 bases and J 8 bases; bases outside gene matches: 6. This CDR3 is 16 amino acids long. CDR3 loop: CASSQDSGGVDSPLHF. CDR3 bases: TGCGCCAGCAGCCAAGATTCAGGGGGCGTTGATTCACCCCTCCACTTT.

The chain combines TRBV5-4 with TRBJ1-1, with 8 positions matching TRBD1. CDR3 size: 14 residues. J lost 7 bases, V lost 5 bases, and 10 bases had no gene match. Germline V gene sequence: CDR1 SGHNT, CDR2 YYREEE (reference sequence). The CDR3 DNA sequence: TGTGCCAGCAGGCTCTCGGGACAGGAGTATGAAGCTTTCTTT. Protein sequence: CASRLSGQEYEAFF.

This clone was counted a single time. This chain uses TRBV7-2 with TRBJ1-1, with unresolved D. This CDR3 comprises 17 residues. V was shortened by 3 bases and J by 7 bases, with 24 bases between the two germline ends. The V gene's germline CDR1 is SGHTA and CDR2 FQGNSA. The CDR3 reads CASSFSRTWLGWGEAFF. The DNA of the CDR3 is TGTGCCAGCAGCTTTTCACGGACTTGGCTCGGCTGGGGTGAAGCTTTCTTT.

This clone was counted a few times. DNA for the CDR3: TGTGCCAGCAGTACCTCCAGGAACACTGAAGCTTTCTTT. It translates to CASSTSRNTEAFF. J is TRBJ1-1 and V is TRBV27; D remains ambiguous. Germline V CDR1 and CDR2: MNHEY, SMNVEV (reference sequence). V was shortened by 5 bases and J by 1 base, with 8 bases between the two germline ends. The CDR3 totals 13 residues.

The V call is TRBV7-2, the J call TRBJ1-2; a possible D gene is TRBD1 (5 bases). The CDR3 runs to 15 residues. The germline gives CDR1 SGHTA, CDR2 FQGNSA. V shed 5 bases and J shed 0 bases, with 13 bases lying between them. The DNA for the CDR3 is TGTGCCAGCAGCACCTGGACAACTGCTAACTATGGCTACACCTTC. This sequence encodes CASSTWTTANYGYTF.

The chain is built from TRBV9 and TRBJ2-7; D is unclear. With 0 bases removed from V and 0 bases from J, the gap between germline ends came to 10 bases. The germline CDR1 and CDR2 sequences are SGDLS and YYNGEE. The CDR3 consists of 15 residues. This chain's CDR3 is CASSVDLVSSYEQYF. Here the CDR3 DNA reads TGTGCCAGCAGCGTAGATCTAGTAAGCTCCTACGAGCAGTACTTC.

V usage is TRBV2 and J usage is TRBJ1-1; 7 bases fit TRBD1. Germline CDR1 is SNHLY and CDR2 is FYNNEI. The CDR3 is 14 residues long. The V gene end was trimmed by 10 bases and the J gene end by 3 bases; junction bases not matched to a gene: 11. The DNA of the CDR3 is TGTGCCACAAAACAGGGGCCGAGGGACACTGAAGCTTTCTTT. It yields the protein CATKQGPRDTEAFF.

This chain uses TRBV11-2 with TRBJ2-7; D perhaps matches TRBD2 (6 bases). This CDR3 region has 14 residues. Trimming pared 4 bases from V and 3 bases from J, leaving 13 bases between. The V gene's germline CDR1 is SGHAT and CDR2 FQNNGV. The CDR3 DNA sequence: TGTGCCAGCAGCTCGGGACTTCTCAACTACGAGCAGTACTTC. Its protein product is CASSSGLLNYEQYF.

The chain uses TRBV5-6 and TRBJ2-7, with a possible D match to TRBD2 (5 bases). The CDR3 runs to 14 residues. V lost 0 bases and J 7 bases, leaving 14 bases between the germline ends. Germline assignment: CDR1 SGHDT and CDR2 YYEEEE. CDR3 protein: CASSLGPGSREQYF. The CDR3 DNA follows: TGTGCCAGCAGCTTGGGCCCGGGATCAAGGGAGCAGTACTTC.

The chain carries TRBV5-4 and TRBJ1-2; 8 positions agree with TRBD1. Germline CDR1 is SGHNT and CDR2 is YYREEE (reference sequence). J gave up 4 bases and V 5 bases, and 7 bases lay outside the gene matches. This CDR3 contains 14 residues. This chain's CDR3 is CASRRTGGSYGYTF. In nucleotides, the CDR3 is TGTGCCAGCAGACGAACAGGGGGGAGCTATGGCTACACCTTC.

This clone showed up just a few times. The V and J genes are TRBV9 and TRBJ1-2; 9 bases agree with TRBD1. The CDR3 is 15 amino acids. Germline-derived CDR1 and CDR2 are SGDLS and YYNGEE. Unmatched junction bases numbered 3, after V lost 0 bases and J lost 3 bases. CDR3 nucleotide sequence: TGTGCCAGCAGCGTAGAGGGACAGGGCTACTATGGCTACACCTTC. It codes for CASSVEGQGYYGYTF.

The rearrangement joins TRBV7-8 to TRBJ1-5; weak D call: TRBD1 (6 bases). The CDR3 runs 15 residues. Trimming took 2 bases from V and 2 from J, leaving 10 bases between them. Germline V gives CDR1 SGHVS, CDR2 FQNEAQ. The CDR3 DNA is TGTGCCAGCAGCTTACAGGGGTTGGGCAATCAGCCCCAGCATTTT. It is translated as CASSLQGLGNQPQHF.

V gene TRBV6-5 combines with J gene TRBJ2-7, with 8 nucleotides matching TRBD1. CDR1 and CDR2 (germline): MNHEY, SVGAGI. This CDR3 has 15 residues. V gave up 4 bases and J gave up 4 bases; unmatched junction bases: 9. The CDR3 bases are TGTGCCAGCAGTTCCCACCGACAGGGGAAGTACGAGCAGTACTTC. It specifies CASSSHRQGKYEQYF.

The gene calls are TRBV29-1 and TRBJ1-2; 7 bases line up with TRBD1. The CDR3 is 14 amino acids. Losses at the gene ends were 7 bases for V and 0 bases for J; bases not matched to a gene: 8. Germline V CDR1 and CDR2: SQVTM, ANQGSEA. The CDR3 sequence is CSAGYRGANYGYTF. CDR3 DNA: TGCAGCGCCGGATACAGGGGAGCTAACTATGGCTACACCTTC.

The chain couples TRBV18 to TRBJ1-4; 7 nucleotides align to TRBD1. The trim removed 3 bases at V and 8 bases at J, leaving 6 bases unmatched. Germline CDR1 KGHSH, CDR2 LQKENI. CDR3 size: 14 residues. The CDR3 DNA reads TGTGCCAGCTCACCCCCAGGGGGGTCCGAAAAACTGTTTTTT. This gives the protein CASSPPGGSEKLFF.

The rearrangement uses TRBV7-2 and TRBJ2-3; TRBD2 matches 8 bases. The germline V gene has CDR1 SGHTA and CDR2 FQGNSA. This CDR3 spans 13 amino acids. Unmatched junction bases numbered 3, after V lost 5 bases and J lost 5 bases. The CDR3 coding sequence is TGTGCCAGCAGCCGTCGGGGGGGAGATACGCAGTATTTT. Amino acid sequence: CASSRRGGDTQYF.

J is TRBJ2-3 and V is TRBV19; 7 bases agree with TRBD2. V dropped 5 bases and J dropped 0; count of bases not matched to a gene: 11. Germline values: CDR1 LNHDA, CDR2 SQIVND (reference sequence). The CDR3 runs 17 residues. CDR3 nucleotides: TGTGCCAGTAGTCCCCTAGAGGGAGGGCCAAGCACAGATACGCAGTATTTT. Translated: CASSPLEGGPSTDTQYF.

This clone came up once. This chain links TRBV16 with TRBJ1-1; no firm D call. Per germline, CDR1 KGHSY and CDR2 FQNENV. This CDR3 region has 15 residues. The V end was cut by 2 bases, the J end by 2 bases, with 12 bases between. The CDR3: CASSQLRSSNTEAFF. The CDR3 nucleotides are TGTGCCAGCAGCCAACTTCGTTCTAGTAACACTGAAGCTTTCTTT.

This sequence joins TRBV27 and TRBJ2-7, with D possibly matching TRBD2 (5 bases). The CDR3 spans 15 residues. V was cut by 2 bases and J by 4 bases, with 15 bases left in between. CDR1 is MNHEY and CDR2 is SMNVEV in the germline V gene (reference sequence). Here the CDR3 DNA reads TGTGCCAGCAGTTTACGGGCTAGCCTTTTGTACGAGCAGTACTTC. Its protein product is CASSLRASLLYEQYF.

This chain links TRBV11-2 with TRBJ2-2; D is ambiguous. This CDR3 has 13 residues. The V gene lost 5 bases and the J gene lost 9 bases, with 13 bases spanning the gap. CDR1 is SGHAT, CDR2 FQNNGV, per germline. DNA of the CDR3: TGTGCCAGCAGCCCCTTCAGTGTCAGGGAGCTGTTTTTT. The encoded protein is CASSPFSVRELFF.

This chain links TRBV15 with TRBJ2-3; a weak D match, TRBD2 (6 bases). The V end lost 3 bases, the J end lost 5 bases, and 9 bases lay between the germline ends. Germline V gene sequence: CDR1 LNHNV, CDR2 YYDKDF (reference sequence). CDR3 length: 13 residues. The CDR3 bases are TGTGCCACCAGCAGCCTGGGGGGAGATACGCAGTATTTT. Translated: CATSSLGGDTQYF. The entire variable domain, with the rest obtained from reference TRBV15 and TRBJ2-3, is as follows: DAMVIQNPRYQVTQFGKPVTLSCSQTLNHNVMYWYQQKSSQAPKLLFHYYDKDFNNEADTPDNFQSRRPNTSFCFLDIRSPGLGDTAMYLCATSSLGGDTQYFGPGTRLTVL.

The sample holds a few counts of this clone. The V call is TRBV27, the J call TRBJ1-6, with 7 bases that match TRBD1. Germline CDR1 reads MNHEY; CDR2 reads SMNVEV (reference sequence). J lost 5 bases, V lost 4 bases, and 5 bases had no gene match. This CDR3 is 15 amino acids long. The CDR3 region has the DNA TGTGCCAGCAGTTCCGGACAGGTAGATAATTCACCCCTCCACTTT. Translated, it gives CASSSGQVDNSPLHF.

This chain joins TRBV28 and TRBJ2-7; TRBD2 matches at 10 bases. Germline assignment: CDR1 MDHEN and CDR2 SYDVKM. The CDR3 has 15 amino acids. The ends lost 6 bases at V and 6 bases at J; junction bases unmatched: 11. The CDR3 region is CASRLPAGGVGEQYF. CDR3 nucleotide sequence: TGTGCCAGCAGATTGCCAGCGGGGGGGGTTGGCGAGCAGTACTTC.

This clone has more than one count but fewer than ten. The V call is TRBV7-2, the J call TRBJ1-2; D might be TRBD1 (6 bases). This CDR3 spans 13 amino acids. Germline CDR1 reads SGHTA; CDR2 reads FQGNSA. The V and J ends lost 1 base and 5 bases respectively, with 8 bases between them. The CDR3 region is CASSLDREYGYTF. The CDR3 DNA reads TGTGCCAGCAGCTTAGACAGGGAGTATGGCTACACCTTC.

The V gene is TRBV5-1, the J gene TRBJ2-3, with TRBD2 matching over 8 bases. This CDR3 region has 14 residues. Germline CDR1 reads SGHRS; CDR2 reads YFSETQ. Trimming at V came to 5 bases and at J to 4 bases, leaving 6 bases not matched to a gene. This CDR3 is CASRDTGGSDTQYF. CDR3 coding DNA: TGCGCCAGCAGGGACACGGGGGGGTCAGATACGCAGTATTTT. The full variable domain, rest sourced from reference TRBV5-1 and TRBJ2-3, is KAGVTQTPRYLIKTRGQQVTLSCSPISGHRSVSWYQQTPGQGLQFLFEYFSETQRNKGNFPGRFSGRQFSNSRSEMNVSTLELGDSALYLCASRDTGGSDTQYFGPGTRLTVL.